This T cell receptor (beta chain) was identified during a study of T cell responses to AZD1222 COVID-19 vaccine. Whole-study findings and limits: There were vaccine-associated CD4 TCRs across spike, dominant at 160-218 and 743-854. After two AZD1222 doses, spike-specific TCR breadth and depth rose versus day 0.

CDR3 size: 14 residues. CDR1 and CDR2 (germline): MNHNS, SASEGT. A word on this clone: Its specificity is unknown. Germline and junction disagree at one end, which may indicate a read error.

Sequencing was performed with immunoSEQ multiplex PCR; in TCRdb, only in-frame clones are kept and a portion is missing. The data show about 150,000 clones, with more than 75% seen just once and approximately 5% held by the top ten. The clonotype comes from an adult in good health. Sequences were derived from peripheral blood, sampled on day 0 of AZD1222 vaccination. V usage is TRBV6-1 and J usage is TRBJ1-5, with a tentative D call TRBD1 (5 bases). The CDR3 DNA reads TGTGCCAGCAGTGAACAGGCCCTGACAGAACCTCGGGATTTT. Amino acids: CASSEQALTEPRDF.